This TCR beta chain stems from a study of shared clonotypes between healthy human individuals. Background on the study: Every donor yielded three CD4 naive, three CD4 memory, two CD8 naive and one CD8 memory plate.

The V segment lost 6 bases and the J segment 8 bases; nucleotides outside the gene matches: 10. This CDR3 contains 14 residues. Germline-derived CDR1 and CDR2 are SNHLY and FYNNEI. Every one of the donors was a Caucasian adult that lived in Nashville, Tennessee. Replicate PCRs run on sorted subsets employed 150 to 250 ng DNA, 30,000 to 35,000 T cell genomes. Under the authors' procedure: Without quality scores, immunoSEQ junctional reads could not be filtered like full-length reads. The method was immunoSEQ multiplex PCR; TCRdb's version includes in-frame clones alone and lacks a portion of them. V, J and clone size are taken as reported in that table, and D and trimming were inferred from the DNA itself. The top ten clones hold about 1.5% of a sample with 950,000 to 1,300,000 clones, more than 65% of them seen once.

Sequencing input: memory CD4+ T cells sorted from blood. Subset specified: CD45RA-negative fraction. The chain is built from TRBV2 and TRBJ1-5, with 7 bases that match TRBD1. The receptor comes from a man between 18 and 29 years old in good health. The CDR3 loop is CASRKQGSGEPQHF. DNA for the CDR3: TGTGCCAGCAGGAAACAGGGGTCTGGGGAGCCCCAGCATTTT.